This paragraph reports one TCR beta chain. The investigators sampled blood at baseline, at cycle 4 day 1, and at cycle 7 day 1. The sample is drawn from a study of OX40 agonist ivuxolimab in advanced cancers. Data came from immunoSEQ multiplex PCR; TCRdb stores just in-frame clones and leaves some out. The sample yields over 150,000 clones, 94% seen once. The CDR3 runs 13 residues. Trimming stripped 5 bases from V and 4 bases from J, with 12 bases between. Germline CDR1 is MNHEY and CDR2 is SVGAGI. This TCR was recovered from an adult with an advanced solid tumor such as melanoma, head and neck, liver or kidney cancer. This material consisted of CD4+ or CD8+ T cells sorted from blood, taken in a trial of the OX40 agonist ivuxolimab. The gene calls are TRBV6-5 and TRBJ2-7, with D possibly being TRBD1 (5 bases). In DNA, the CDR3 is TGTGCCAGCAGTCGTAATCGACAGTACGAGCAGTACTTC. Translation: CASSRNRQYEQYF.